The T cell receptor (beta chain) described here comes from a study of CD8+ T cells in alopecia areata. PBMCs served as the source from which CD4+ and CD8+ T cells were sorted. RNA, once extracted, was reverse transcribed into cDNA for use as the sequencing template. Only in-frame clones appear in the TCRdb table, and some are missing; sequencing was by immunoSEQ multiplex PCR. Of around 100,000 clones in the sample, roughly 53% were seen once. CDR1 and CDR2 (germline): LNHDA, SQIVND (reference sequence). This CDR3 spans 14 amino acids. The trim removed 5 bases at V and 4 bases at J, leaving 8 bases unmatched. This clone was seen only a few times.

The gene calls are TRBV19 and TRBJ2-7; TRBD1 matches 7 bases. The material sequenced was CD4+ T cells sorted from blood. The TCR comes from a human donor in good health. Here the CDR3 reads CASSVTGSSYEQYF. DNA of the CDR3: TGTGCCAGTAGTGTGACAGGGTCGTCGTACGAGCAGTACTTC.